The present TCR beta chain was sequenced within a study of T-cell memory formation after mild COVID-19. General study findings and limits: For second-wave clones that peaked at day 37, SARS-CoV-2 specificity went unverified. Clones shrinking from day 15 to 85 showed even CD4/CD8 mixes; later expanders tilted CD4+.

There are 13 residues in the CDR3. The V and J ends lost 3 bases and 6 bases respectively, with 11 bases between them. Germline V lookup: CDR1 LGHNA, CDR2 YSLEER. Using its own MiXCR run on the 5' RACE reads, TCRdb lists one record per CDR3 protein. The repertoire holds about 140,000 distinct CDR3 sequences, with 19% as singletons. Points on this clonotype: The antigen remains unidentified.

The V and J genes are TRBV4-3 and TRBJ1-2; maybe TRBD1 (6 bases). The clonotype comes from an adult woman who had mild COVID-19 (a few samples of this study predate the infection). Cell type and time point are not known. Sequenced input: PBMCs or a T cell subset sorted from them (not recorded which). CDR3 DNA: TGCGCCAGCAGCCACCCATGGACAGATGGCTACACCTTC. It encodes CASSHPWTDGYTF.